This TCR beta chain originates from a study of OX40 agonist ivuxolimab in advanced cancers. Study-wide findings and caveats: Normalized T-cell clonal expansion was also low in a subset of nonresponders.

Libraries were prepared by immunoSEQ multiplex PCR; TCRdb keeps only in-frame clonotypes and omits some of them. The table has under 65,000 clones, 80% to 95% seen once; the top ten hold around 0.4%. Notes on this clone: What it binds is not known.

The material sequenced was CD4+ or CD8+ T cells sorted from blood, taken in a trial of the OX40 agonist ivuxolimab. This clonotype was sampled from an adult with an advanced solid tumor such as melanoma, head and neck, liver or kidney cancer.

In nucleotides, the CDR3 is TGTGCCAGCAGCAAGCTAGCGGGGGGCGAAGAGACCCAGTACTTC. Translated: CASSKLAGGEETQYF. The chain joins TRBV5-6 to TRBJ2-5, with TRBD2 matching 11 bases. Germline trimming cut 4 bases from V and 3 bases from J; bases unmatched to any gene: 5. Germline V gene sequence: CDR1 SGHDT, CDR2 YYEEEE. The CDR3 contains 15 residues.